Following are 19 T cell receptor beta chains from one sample sequenced in a study of T cell repertoires in ileal Crohn's disease. Repertoires were generated with immunoSEQ multiplex PCR, while TCRdb's copy carries only in-frame clones and drops some. The sample consists of fewer than 20,000 clones, 65% to 85% of them appearing once. Sequencing was performed on ileal tissue. Receptor source: an adult with Crohn's disease.

The rearrangement links TRBV2 to TRBJ2-5; 7 nucleotides align to TRBD1. The J call may not be correct, given that the DNA end is closer to TRBJ2-7. The CDR3 is 14 residues long. Germline V CDR1 and CDR2: SNHLY, FYNNEI. As DNA, the CDR3 is TGTGCCAGCATCCCCGGAAAGGGGGCGTACGAGCAGTACTTC. Its translation: CASIPGKGAYEQYF.

CDR3 DNA: TGTGCCAGCAGCTTATTTGCAGGGGGCACTGAAGCTTTCTTT. Amino acids: CASSLFAGGTEAFF. The chain carries TRBV11-3 and TRBJ1-1; TRBD1 agrees at 7 bases. The CDR3 loop spans 14 amino acids. Trimming took 2 bases from V and 4 from J; bases not matched to a gene: 4. The germline V gene encodes CDR1 SGHNT and CDR2 YENEEA.

The V gene is TRBV6-6, the J gene TRBJ2-7, with TRBD2 matching 7 bases. The germline CDR1 and CDR2 sequences are MNHNY and SVGAGI (reference sequence). The CDR3 totals 14 residues. V dropped 2 bases and J dropped 7; count of bases not matched to a gene: 8. CDR3 DNA sequence: TGTGCCAGCAGTTACACTATACTGGGGGGGGAGCAGTACTTC. It yields the protein CASSYTILGGEQYF.

The chain uses TRBV2 and TRBJ1-5, with TRBD1 identical over 8 bases. CDR3 length: 16 amino acids. Trimming took 0 bases from V and 6 from J; bases not matched to a gene: 7. Per the germline V gene, CDR1 is SNHLY and CDR2 is FYNNEI. In nucleotides, the CDR3 is TGTGCCAGCAGTGAAGCGGGACAGGTCTTCGGTCAGCCCCAGCATTTT. This translates into CASSEAGQVFGQPQHF.

This clone was observed once. V and J are TRBV5-1 and TRBJ1-2; 9 bases are shared with TRBD1. The germline gives CDR1 SGHRS, CDR2 YFSETQ. This CDR3 has 15 residues. V lost 5 bases and J lost 3; bases outside the gene matches: 8. CDR3 DNA: TGCGCCAGCAGGGTCCTCACAGGGGGCGACTATGGCTACACCTTC. Translating gives CASRVLTGGDYGYTF.

The sample holds a few counts of this clone. The chain couples TRBV6-1 to TRBJ2-3; D gene unclear. The V gene lost 0 bases and the J gene lost 11 bases, with 12 bases spanning the gap. The CDR3 spans 13 residues. The germline gives CDR1 MNHNS, CDR2 SASEGT. CDR3 in amino acids: CASSEAEMRRQYF. The CDR3 DNA sequence: TGTGCCAGCAGTGAAGCAGAGATGCGAAGGCAGTATTTT.

The V gene is TRBV2, the J gene TRBJ1-1; weak D call: TRBD1 (6 bases). Germline V gene lookup returns CDR1 SNHLY and CDR2 FYNNEI. Trimming took off 7 bases at V and 2 bases at J, with 17 bases between the two ends. The CDR3 is made up of 15 amino acids. CDR3 protein: CASNGAGVTNTEAFF. The CDR3 bases are TGTGCCAGCAATGGCGCAGGGGTTACCAACACTGAAGCTTTCTTT.

This clone was detected a few times. The rearrangement uses TRBV27 and TRBJ2-7, with TRBD2 identical over 8 bases. The junction had 8 bases not matched to a gene; V was cut back by 6 bases and J by 1 base. Germline values: CDR1 MNHEY, CDR2 SMNVEV (reference sequence). This CDR3 spans 15 amino acids. The CDR3 is CASRALAGASYEQYF. The CDR3 DNA reads TGTGCCAGCAGAGCCCTAGCGGGCGCTTCCTACGAGCAGTACTTC.

Written as DNA, the CDR3 is TGCAGTGCTGGCCCGGGGGGGTCGGGGACCTTC. This gives the protein CSAGPGGSGTF. V is TRBV20-1 and J is TRBJ1-2; D perhaps matches TRBD1 (5 bases). The CDR3 length is 11 residues. V shed 5 bases and J shed 14 bases, with 18 bases lying between them. Germline V lookup: CDR1 DFQATT, CDR2 SNEGSKA (reference sequence).

Only a few counts were recorded for this clone. The chain combines TRBV28 with TRBJ1-2; TRBD1 is a possible D gene (6 bases). From germline, CDR1 is MDHEN and CDR2 SYDVKM. CDR3 size: 18 residues. With 2 bases removed from V and 8 bases from J, the gap between germline ends came to 27 bases. This CDR3 is CASSLPRILWGNRGGYTF. Here the CDR3 DNA reads TGTGCCAGCAGTTTACCCCGGATACTATGGGGTAATAGGGGGGGCTACACCTTC.

On this clone itself: The conserved closing phenylalanine or tryptophan is absent in this CDR3, likely reflecting a read error. The J gene is TRBJ1-5, the V gene TRBV29-1, with TRBD1 identical over 9 bases. Germline V gene data show CDR1 as SQVTM and CDR2 as ANQGSEA. Trimming took 6 bases from V and 2 from J; bases not matched to a gene: 2. CDR3 size: 13 residues. Written as DNA, the CDR3 is TGCAGCGTGGGACAGGGCGGCAATCAGCCCCAGCATCTT. This codes for CSVGQGGNQPQHL.

This clone was recorded a few times. The chain employs TRBV9 and TRBJ1-1; possibly TRBD1 for D (5 bases). Germline V gene sequence: CDR1 SGDLS, CDR2 YYNGEE. The CDR3 sequence is 13 residues long. V was trimmed by 4 bases and J by 3 bases, leaving 10 bases between them. The CDR3 is CASSQGDYTEAFF. Here the CDR3 DNA reads TGTGCCAGCAGCCAAGGGGATTACACTGAAGCTTTCTTT.

V is TRBV28 and J is TRBJ1-4; possibly TRBD1 for D (5 bases). Germline values: CDR1 MDHEN, CDR2 SYDVKM. V shed 4 bases and J shed 6 bases, with 12 bases lying between them. The CDR3 is 14 residues long. CDR3 bases: TGTGCCAGCAGTTGGGTCAGGGAGGATGAAAAACTGTTTTTT. Residues: CASSWVREDEKLFF. Full variable domain (remainder filled in from reference TRBV28 and TRBJ1-4): DVKVTQSSRYLVKRTGEKVFLECVQDMDHENMFWYRQDPGLGLRLIYFSYDVKMKEKGDIPEGYSVSREKKERFSLILESASTNQTSMYLCASSWVREDEKLFFGSGTQLSVL.

The chain is built from TRBV5-4 and TRBJ2-1, with 11 bases matching TRBD1. Trimming cost V 3 bases and J 7 bases; bases outside gene matches: 0. CDR1 and CDR2 from the germline V gene are SGHNT and YYREEE (reference sequence). The CDR3 spans 13 residues. The CDR3 here is CASSWDRGNEQFF. CDR3 DNA sequence: TGTGCCAGCAGCTGGGACAGGGGGAATGAGCAGTTCTTC.

The V call is TRBV6-4, the J call TRBJ2-1, with TRBD2 as a possible D gene (6 bases). V lost 0 bases and J lost 5, with 14 bases in between. This CDR3 is 16 amino acids long. Per the germline V gene, CDR1 is MRHNA and CDR2 is SNTAGT. CDR3: CASSDSPEAGHNEQFF. DNA of the CDR3: TGTGCCAGCAGTGACTCACCGGAAGCGGGCCACAATGAGCAGTTCTTC.

The V and J genes are TRBV5-6 and TRBJ2-1; TRBD2 matches 9 bases. The ends lost 0 bases at V and 3 bases at J; junction bases unmatched: 7. CDR3 size: 17 residues. Germline V CDR1 and CDR2: SGHDT, YYEEEE. The CDR3 reads CASSLVRSSGDYNEQFF. The CDR3 DNA reads as TGTGCCAGCAGCTTGGTGAGATCTAGCGGGGACTACAATGAGCAGTTCTTC.

V usage is TRBV6-1 and J usage is TRBJ2-5, with 11 bases matching TRBD2. The CDR3 has 15 amino acids. Trimming at V came to 3 bases and at J to 5 bases, leaving 5 bases not matched to a gene. Germline V gene sequence: CDR1 MNHNS, CDR2 SASEGT. The CDR3 here is CASSDLAGGQETQYF. The CDR3 DNA reads as TGTGCCAGCAGTGATTTAGCGGGGGGGCAGGAGACCCAGTACTTC.

Relative to its sample, this clone is medium-sized. The chain employs TRBV28 and TRBJ2-2, with 13 bases that match TRBD2. Per germline, CDR1 MDHEN and CDR2 SYDVKM. The CDR3 has 18 amino acids. V shed 4 bases and J 0 bases; nucleotides not matched to a gene: 5. The CDR3 sequence is CASSSLTSGGANTGELFF. As DNA, the CDR3 is TGTGCCAGCAGTTCCCTTACTAGCGGGGGGGCGAACACCGGGGAGCTGTTTTTT.

V and J are TRBV7-9 and TRBJ1-2; D ambiguous. This CDR3 is built from 14 residues. CDR1 is SEHNR and CDR2 is FQNEAQ in the germline V gene (reference sequence). Trimming removed 3 bases at V and 10 bases at J, with 18 bases between. For the CDR3, the DNA is TGTGCCAGCAGCTTGGAGACTTCCTCCTCAGTCTACACCTTC. Residues: CASSLETSSSVYTF.